Listed here are 19 T cell receptor beta chains from one sample, sequenced in a study of CD8+CD57+ T cells in acquired aplastic anemia. Using genomic DNA as the template, TCR beta VDJ and CDR3 profiling was carried out. MiXCR was run by TCRdb on the reads, yielding one entry per CDR3 protein. In the table there are over 150,000 distinct CDR3 sequences, about 48% of which are singletons. Previously, flow cytometry had revealed CD8+CD57+ cell expansion in the patients chosen for sequencing. Sequences were obtained from sorted CD4+, CD8+, or CD8+CD57+ T cells (not recorded which) from PBMCs. These receptor sequences come from a human donor with aplastic anemia.

The gene calls are TRBV7-8 and TRBJ1-3; D call uncertain. The CDR3 has 14 amino acids. V lost 0 bases to trimming and J lost 3 bases, with 6 bases between them. CDR1 is SGHVS, CDR2 FQNEAQ, per germline. Here the CDR3 reads CASSLALSGNTIYF. CDR3 nucleotides: TGTGCCAGCAGCTTAGCGCTAAGTGGAAACACCATATATTTT.

V gene TRBV24-1 combines with J gene TRBJ2-5, with D possibly TRBD1 on 6 matching bases. In germline, CDR1 is KGHDR, CDR2 SFDVKD. V was pared by 0 bases and J by 1 base, with 17 bases between. The CDR3 totals 18 residues. The CDR3 loop is CATSDLGQATGRQETQYF. CDR3 nucleotide sequence: TGTGCCACCAGTGATTTGGGGCAAGCGACAGGCCGCCAAGAGACCCAGTACTTC.

This clonotype came up many times. The gene calls are TRBV12-3 or TRBV12-4 and TRBJ2-1; 8 positions agree with TRBD1. J lost 4 bases, V lost 8 bases, and 13 bases had no gene match. CDR3 size: 16 residues. CDR3 sequence reads: CASAVKRTGIYNEQFF. CDR3 bases: TGTGCCAGCGCCGTTAAGAGGACAGGGATATACAATGAGCAGTTCTTC.

This clonotype was seen more than once but under ten times. The junction differs from germline at one of its ends, possibly a read error. The rearrangement links TRBV6-5 to TRBJ2-3; TRBD1 is a possible D gene (5 bases). The CDR3 has 15 amino acids. Germline V gene lookup returns CDR1 MNHEY and CDR2 SVGAGI. CDR3 nucleotides: TGTGCCAGCAGTTTCATGGACATAAGCACAGATACGCGGTATTTT. Protein: CASSFMDISTDTRYF.

This clonotype was detected ten times or more. This chain uses TRBV5-6 with TRBJ1-1; D ambiguous. V gave up 3 bases and J gave up 3 bases, with 3 bases separating them. In germline, CDR1 is SGHDT, CDR2 YYEEEE. The CDR3 runs 11 residues. The CDR3 loop is CASSSDTEAFF. The CDR3 nucleotides read TGTGCCAGCAGCTCGGACACTGAAGCTTTCTTT. Full variable domain (missing parts from reference TRBV5-6 and TRBJ1-1): DAGVTQSPTHLIKTRGQQVTLRCSPKSGHDTVSWYQQALGQGPQFIFQYYEEEERQRGNFPDRFSGHQFPNYSSELNVNALLLGDSALYLCASSSDTEAFFGQGTRLTVV.

This rearrangement joins TRBV10-3 to TRBJ1-1; weak D call: TRBD1 (5 bases). The CDR3 has 14 amino acids. V lost 6 bases and J lost 1, with 12 bases in between. Germline V gene data show CDR1 as ENHRY and CDR2 as SYGVKD. The chain's CDR3 is CAIRGNGQNTEAFF. The CDR3 DNA is TGTGCCATCAGGGGCAACGGACAGAACACTGAAGCTTTCTTT.

The chain combines TRBV12-3 or TRBV12-4 with TRBJ1-1; 7 bases line up with TRBD1. V shed 11 bases, J shed 4 bases, and the junction held 7 bases outside the gene matches. The CDR3 contains 12 residues. The CDR3 sequence: CAAQGGVTEAFF. CDR3 DNA sequence: TGTGCCGCTCAGGGGGGGGTCACTGAAGCTTTCTTT.

The rearrangement uses TRBV19 and TRBJ2-1; TRBD1 matches at 7 bases. The ends lost 5 bases at V and 4 bases at J; junction bases unmatched: 5. Per germline, CDR1 LNHDA and CDR2 SQIVND (reference sequence). The CDR3 spans 14 residues. In DNA form, the CDR3 reads TGTGCCAGTAGTGCCGGGACAGTTTACAATGAGCAGTTCTTC. Translation gives CASSAGTVYNEQFF.

This clonotype showed up just once. V gene TRBV10-3 combines with J gene TRBJ2-7, with TRBD2 as a possible D gene (6 bases). The CDR3 covers 15 residues. Trimming removed 0 bases at V and 7 bases at J, with 16 bases between. CDR1 and CDR2 from the germline V gene are ENHRY and SYGVKD. The DNA of the CDR3 is TGTGCCATCAGTGAGTCGAGACCCGGAGGGGAAGAGCAGTACTTC. Translation gives CAISESRPGGEEQYF.

This clonotype was counted ten times or more. This chain uses TRBV10-1 with TRBJ2-1; TRBD2 might be the D (5 bases). Trimming shortened V by 3 bases and J by 6 bases, and 9 bases separated the two germline ends. The germline V gene has CDR1 WNHNN and CDR2 SYGVQD (reference sequence). This CDR3 is 13 amino acids long. This CDR3 is CASSDSGTNEQFF. The DNA for the CDR3 is TGCGCCAGCAGTGATTCGGGAACCAATGAGCAGTTCTTC.

In this sample, this clonotype turned up many times. The chain joins TRBV7-6 to TRBJ2-7; D unresolved. Germline CDR1 SGHVS, CDR2 FNYEAQ. The CDR3 contains 12 residues. Trimming stripped 3 bases from V and 6 bases from J, with 9 bases between. CDR3 loop: CASSFIEGEQYF. CDR3 DNA: TGTGCCAGCAGCTTCATCGAAGGCGAGCAGTACTTC.

This clonotype has a single count. Sequence at one end of the junction differs from germline and may be a read error. The V and J genes are TRBV6-1 and TRBJ2-1; 7 bases agree with TRBD2. This CDR3 comprises 18 residues. Looked up from germline, CDR1 is MNHNS and CDR2 is SASEGT. The CDR3 spells CASSEWGERGDLNNEQSF. The CDR3 bases are TGTGCCAGCAGTGAATGGGGAGAGCGGGGTGATCTTAACAATGAGCAGTCCTTC.

This clonotype showed up just a few times. The chain employs TRBV3-1 and TRBJ2-3; D possibly corresponds to TRBD2 (5 bases). This CDR3 has 12 residues. V lost 8 bases, J lost 8 bases, and 14 bases lay in between. CDR1 and CDR2 from the germline V gene are LGHDT and YNNKEL (reference sequence). The CDR3 nucleotides are TGTGCCAGCGGCGGACTTTTAGGTACGCAGTATTTT. Translated, it gives CASGGLLGTQYF.

This clonotype was counted ten times or more. This chain joins TRBV7-8 and TRBJ1-1; D might be TRBD1 (5 bases). The CDR3 has 15 amino acids. V lost 7 bases and J 0 bases, leaving 15 bases between the germline ends. Germline-derived CDR1 and CDR2 are SGHVS and FQNEAQ. CDR3 DNA sequence: TGTGCCAGCAACCCTAGAAGGGACTTGAACACTGAAGCTTTCTTT. Its translation is CASNPRRDLNTEAFF.

This clonotype occurred many times. The rearrangement uses TRBV20-1 and TRBJ1-1, with unresolved D. From germline, CDR1 is DFQATT and CDR2 SNEGSKA (reference sequence). V was trimmed by 6 bases and J by 7 bases, leaving 12 bases between them. The CDR3 totals 11 residues. CDR3 coding DNA: TGCAGTGCATCCTGGGGAATTGAAGCTTTCTTT. This sequence encodes CSASWGIEAFF.

This clonotype was detected ten times or more. The chain has TRBV28 and TRBJ2-7, with D possibly matching TRBD1 (5 bases). CDR1 is MDHEN, CDR2 SYDVKM, per germline. V was pared by 11 bases and J by 6 bases, with 14 bases between. This CDR3 contains 11 residues. CDR3 residues: CASTQGGEQYF. The CDR3 coding sequence is TGTGCCTCCACTCAGGGTGGCGAGCAGTACTTC.

The rearrangement joins TRBV9 to TRBJ2-3; 14 bases line up with TRBD2. The J segment lost 6 bases and the V segment lost 0 bases, leaving 3 bases of the junction unmatched. Germline V gives CDR1 SGDLS, CDR2 YYNGEE. There are 16 residues in the CDR3. As DNA, the CDR3 is TGTGCCAGCAGCGTAGGGACTAGCGGGGGGTTGGATACGCAGTATTTT. This encodes CASSVGTSGGLDTQYF.

This clonotype was found a few times. The V call is TRBV2, the J call TRBJ1-2; D gene uncertain. With 6 bases removed from V and 5 bases from J, the gap between germline ends came to 10 bases. The germline V gene has CDR1 SNHLY and CDR2 FYNNEI. The CDR3 is 12 residues long. The chain's CDR3 is CASRKGGYGYTF. The CDR3 DNA is TGTGCCAGCAGGAAGGGCGGTTATGGCTACACCTTC.

V is TRBV7-9 and J is TRBJ1-6; 7 bases map to TRBD1. The germline V gene encodes CDR1 SEHNR and CDR2 FQNEAQ (reference sequence). After removal of 5 bases from V and 7 bases from J, the junction contained 8 bases not matched to a gene. The CDR3 has 15 residues. CDR3 in DNA: TGTGCCAGCAGCCCTCAGGGGGTGGGGAATTCACCCCTCCACTTT. Its translation: CASSPQGVGNSPLHF.